These T cell receptor beta chains were read from a single sample in a study of response to subunit inactivated influenza vaccine. TCRdb itself ran the RT-PCR reads through MiXCR, one entry per CDR3 protein. This sample has hundreds of thousands of distinct CDR3 sequences, with approximately 14% found just once. The sequenced sample was PBMCs from blood, obtained 14 to 15 days before vaccination. All receptors derive from a man aged 50 or older who received an inactivated influenza vaccine. Both conserved end residues are part of each CDR3. A D gene is named only where the DNA matches it firmly. Only some rows state a clone size, as once, few, many or a class for expanded clones.

j_call clone_size v_call d_call cdr3_aa cdr3_nt
TRBJ1-5 . TRBV12-3/TRBV12-4 . CASSAGKRNNQPQHF TGTGCCAGCAGTGCGGGGAAAAGAAACAATCAGCCCCAGCATTTT
TRBJ1-2 few TRBV7-2 . CASSSDSLLNYGYTF TGTGCCAGCAGTTCGGACAGCTTGCTAAACTATGGCTACACCTTC
TRBJ2-3 . TRBV29-1 . CSVLPRDQRTDTQYF TGCAGCGTATTACCCCGGGACCAGCGGACAGATACGCAGTATTTT
TRBJ2-1 few TRBV11-2 TRBD2 CASSPTRAGTSGAYNEQFF TGTGCCAGCAGCCCGACAAGAGCCGGGACTAGCGGGGCCTACAATGAGCAGTTCTTC
TRBJ2-5 many TRBV29-1 . CSVDRYQETQYF TGCAGCGTTGATCGGTACCAAGAGACCCAGTACTTC
TRBJ2-1 . TRBV20-1 TRBD2 CSAKAGGSANSNEQFF TGCAGTGCTAAGGCGGGCGGGAGTGCTAACAGCAATGAGCAGTTCTTC
TRBJ1-3 . TRBV7-8 . CASSGGDGDTIYF TGTGCCAGCAGCGGGGGGGATGGGGACACCATATATTTT
TRBJ2-1 . TRBV11-1 TRBD2 CASSRPDPTSGNLYNEQFF TGTGCCAGCAGCCGTCCGGATCCGACTAGCGGTAACCTCTACAATGAGCAGTTCTTC
TRBJ2-7 . TRBV10-3 TRBD2 CAHTWREGYEQYF TGTGCCCATACTTGGCGGGAGGGCTACGAGCAGTACTTC
TRBJ1-6 . TRBV9 . CASSVDGTATYNSPLHF TGTGCCAGCAGCGTAGACGGGACGGCTACCTATAATTCACCCCTCCACTTT
TRBJ2-7 many TRBV5-1 . CASSLNSAQTYEQYF TGCGCCAGCAGCTTGAACAGTGCTCAGACCTACGAGCAGTACTTC
TRBJ2-7 few TRBV5-1 TRBD1 CASSLGTGAHEQYF TGCGCCAGCAGCTTGGGGACAGGGGCCCACGAGCAGTACTTC
TRBJ2-5 . TRBV20-1 . CRAQQSLTVETQYF TGCAGGGCCCAGCAATCACTCACCGTGGAGACCCAGTACTTC
TRBJ2-7 once TRBV30 TRBD1 CAWSVGTGSYEQYF TGTGCCTGGAGTGTCGGGACAGGGTCCTACGAGCAGTACTTC
TRBJ2-7 . TRBV2 . CASSEVRPVNEQYF TGTGCCAGCAGTGAAGTCCGGCCCGTGAACGAGCAGTACTTC
TRBJ1-2 few TRBV11-2 TRBD1 CASSLDRRDRGWSGYTF TGTGCCAGCAGCTTAGATCGGAGGGACAGGGGTTGGAGTGGCTACACCTTC
TRBJ1-2 few TRBV5-1 . CASSQDSPSGYTF TGCGCCAGCAGCCAGGACAGCCCTAGTGGCTACACCTTC
TRBJ2-1 . TRBV7-8 TRBD2 CASSVRLAGGSPFF TGTGCCAGCAGCGTCCGACTAGCGGGGGGGTCCCCGTTCTTC
TRBJ2-1 few TRBV7-9 TRBD2 CASSLGDYRSYNEQFF TGTGCCAGCAGCTTAGGGGACTATCGTTCCTACAATGAGCAGTTCTTC